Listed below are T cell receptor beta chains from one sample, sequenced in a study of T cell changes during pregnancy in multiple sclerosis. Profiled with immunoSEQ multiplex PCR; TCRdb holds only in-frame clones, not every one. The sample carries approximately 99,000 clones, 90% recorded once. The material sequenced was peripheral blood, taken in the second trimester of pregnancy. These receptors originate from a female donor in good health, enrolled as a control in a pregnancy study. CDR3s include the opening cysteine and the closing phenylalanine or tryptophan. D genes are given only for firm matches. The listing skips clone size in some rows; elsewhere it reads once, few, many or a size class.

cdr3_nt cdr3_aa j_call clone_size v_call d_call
TGTGCCAGCAGCTTAGCGTGGACAGGGGAAGCTTTCTTT CASSLAWTGEAFF TRBJ1-1 . TRBV7-2 TRBD1
TGTGCCAGCAGTGCCCTTCTTACAGGGGACAATAACTATGGCTACACCTTC CASSALLTGDNNYGYTF TRBJ1-2 . TRBV28 TRBD1
TGTGCCAGTAGCCAGACTAGCGGGCCCTCTGACCAGTACTTC CASSQTSGPSDQYF TRBJ2-5 . TRBV19 TRBD2
TGTGCCAGCAGCGTATCCCCCAGGATCGCGAACACCGGGGAGCTGTTTTTT CASSVSPRIANTGELFF TRBJ2-2 once TRBV9 .
TGTGCCTCCCGTAGCGGGGGACCCCAAGAGACCCAGTACTTC CASRSGGPQETQYF TRBJ2-5 . TRBV27 TRBD2
TGTGCCACCAGCAGAGGCGGGACAGGTGTATACCTCATGAACACTGAAGCTTTCTTT CATSRGGTGVYLMNTEAFF TRBJ1-1 . TRBV15 TRBD1
TGTGCCAGCAGCCCCGGGACAGTGGAGACCCAGTACTTC CASSPGTVETQYF TRBJ2-5 . TRBV11-2 TRBD1
TGTGCCAGCAGCCAAGAGCAGGGCTTTTCGGAGACCCAGTACTTC CASSQEQGFSETQYF TRBJ2-5 . TRBV4-2 .
TGCGCCAGCAGCCAAGGGGTTTATAGCAGTCTGAGCTCCTACGAGCAGTACTTC CASSQGVYSSLSSYEQYF TRBJ2-7 . TRBV4-1 .
TGTGCCAGCAGCCCGACAGGGCCGACCTACGAGCAGTACTTC CASSPTGPTYEQYF TRBJ2-7 . TRBV5-5 TRBD1
TGCGCCAGCAGCGGTACAACAGGGGGCCGAGGCTACACCTTC CASSGTTGGRGYTF TRBJ1-2 . TRBV5-1 TRBD1
TGCGCCAGCAGCTTTCTGGCTAGCGGGAGCCCAGATACGCAGTATTTT CASSFLASGSPDTQYF TRBJ2-3 . TRBV5-1 TRBD2
TGTGCCAGCAGCTTAGCGGGGACTAGCACCTACAATGAGCAGTTCTTC CASSLAGTSTYNEQFF TRBJ2-1 . TRBV7-6 TRBD2
TGCGCCAGCAGCCAACAGGGGGTACAAGAGACCCAGTACTTC CASSQQGVQETQYF TRBJ2-5 . TRBV5-1 TRBD1
TGTGCCAGTAAGGGGACAGTCTCGAACACTGAAGCTTTCTTT CASKGTVSNTEAFF TRBJ1-1 . TRBV19 TRBD1
TGTGCCAGCAGCGTAGTGGGACAGGCCTATGGCTACACCTTC CASSVVGQAYGYTF TRBJ1-2 . TRBV9 TRBD1
TGTGCCAGCAGCTTCCGGACTAGCGGGACGAGCTCCTACGAGCAGTACTTC CASSFRTSGTSSYEQYF TRBJ2-7 . TRBV7-9 TRBD2
TGTGCCAGCAGTTTAGGGATGGCGGGGGGGTTCAATTCACCCCTCCACTTT CASSLGMAGGFNSPLHF TRBJ1-6 . TRBV28 .
TGTGCCATCAGTGATCCCGCAGGGGGAGGTGAAAAACTGTTTTTT CAISDPAGGGEKLFF TRBJ1-4 . TRBV10-3 TRBD1
TGTGCCAGCAGCTGGGACAGGGGAGCTTATGGCTACACCTTC CASSWDRGAYGYTF TRBJ1-2 . TRBV28 TRBD1
TGTGCCAGCAGCCCCGGGAGGGGGTTCTACGAGCAGTACTTC CASSPGRGFYEQYF TRBJ2-7 . TRBV11-3 TRBD2
TGTGCCAGCTCACCGAGTATCGGCAATCAGCCCCAGCATTTT CASSPSIGNQPQHF TRBJ1-5 once TRBV18 .
TGTGCCAGCAGCTTGGTTAATACGATCAGTTTAGGGGTCATCTACGAGCAGTACTTC CASSLVNTISLGVIYEQYF TRBJ2-7 once TRBV5-6 .
TGCGCCAGCAGCCAGCTCGTAGAGTCAGGAAACACCATATATTTT CASSQLVESGNTIYF TRBJ1-3 . TRBV4-3 .
TGTGCCAGCAGTTCCGGGACAGGGGACTATGGCTACACCTTC CASSSGTGDYGYTF TRBJ1-2 . TRBV5-5 TRBD1
TGTGCCAGCAGTGAAGCGCGAGGGCTCGGGGCCAACGTCCTGACTTTC CASSEARGLGANVLTF TRBJ2-6 . TRBV6-1 .
TGTGCCAGTACCCCCGAGACAGGCTATGGCTACACCTTC CASTPETGYGYTF TRBJ1-2 few TRBV19 .
TGTGCCAGCAGCCTGACGGGACTTCCGAACACTGAAGCTTTCTTT CASSLTGLPNTEAFF TRBJ1-1 . TRBV5-6 .
TGTGCCAGCACTTTCTTTGAGGGACACCCTTATGGCTACACCTTC CASTFFEGHPYGYTF TRBJ1-2 few TRBV6-1 .
TGTGCCAGCAGCTTACGGGACAGGTCGGTCGAGCAGTACTTC CASSLRDRSVEQYF TRBJ2-7 . TRBV7-8 TRBD1
TGTGCCAGCAGTGACTCGGGACTAGCGGGCTACAATGAGCAGTTCTTC CASSDSGLAGYNEQFF TRBJ2-1 once TRBV6-4 TRBD2
TGTGCCAGCAGCCAAGATTGGATCGAACTTAGGGCTAGCGGGAATGCCTACGAGCAGTACTTC CASSQDWIELRASGNAYEQYF TRBJ2-7 . TRBV4-2 TRBD2
TGTGCCAGCAGCCTGACCGGGACTAGTCATGAGCAGTTCTTC CASSLTGTSHEQFF TRBJ2-1 few TRBV14 TRBD2
TGCGCCAGCAGCTTGGCGGATGGGACAGGGAATTCACCCCTCCACTTT CASSLADGTGNSPLHF TRBJ1-6 . TRBV5-1 TRBD1
TGTGCCAGCAGTTCTCCGGGACAGGCGAACACTGAAGCTTTCTTT CASSSPGQANTEAFF TRBJ1-1 . TRBV6-6 TRBD1
TGTGCCAGCTCTCCGGATACAGGGGAGGGCTACACCTTC CASSPDTGEGYTF TRBJ1-2 once TRBV18 TRBD1
TGTGCCAGCAGCCTGACTAGCGGGAGCTACGAGCAGTACTTC CASSLTSGSYEQYF TRBJ2-7 . TRBV6-6 TRBD2
TGTGCCAGCAGCTTAGTGGGGGAGGGGGCCTACAATGAGCAGTTCTTC CASSLVGEGAYNEQFF TRBJ2-1 . TRBV11-3 .
TGTGCCAGCAGTTACGCCCACCGGGCACAGGCCACCCTCCACTTT CASSYAHRAQATLHF TRBJ1-6 . TRBV6-5 .
TGTGCCAGCAGCCAATCCCAGGGGGTGGGCACTGAAGCTTTCTTT CASSQSQGVGTEAFF TRBJ1-1 . TRBV16 TRBD1
TGTGCCAGCAGCTCGGGGGGAGACGGAGCCTACGAGCAGTACTTC CASSSGGDGAYEQYF TRBJ2-7 . TRBV7-9 TRBD2
TGTGCCAGCAGTATACAGGGAAGCAATCAGCCCCAGCATTTT CASSIQGSNQPQHF TRBJ1-5 . TRBV6-1 .
TGTGCCAGCAGCTTTCGGACCGGGACAGGGAAAGAAGAGGCTGGGAATGAAAAACTGTTTTTT CASSFRTGTGKEEAGNEKLFF TRBJ1-4 medium-sized TRBV12-1 .
TGCGCCAGCTCCCCGGAGAGGAGCACAGATACGCAGTATTTT CASSPERSTDTQYF TRBJ2-3 . TRBV5-1 .
TGTGCCAGCAGCGTAGACGCCGCGAGGTATGGCTACACCTTC CASSVDAARYGYTF TRBJ1-2 . TRBV9 .
TGTGCCAGCAGACGGGACACCAATTTCTACGAGCAGTACTTC CASRRDTNFYEQYF TRBJ2-7 . TRBV7-2 .
TGTGCCAGCCGGGGGGGACCGGGATCACCCCTCCACTTT CASRGGPGSPLHF TRBJ1-6 many TRBV27 .
TGTGCCAGCAGTAGGGGAGGGCTGAACACTGAAGCTTTCTTT CASSRGGLNTEAFF TRBJ1-1 . TRBV6-5 .
TGTGCCAGCAGCTTAGGATACGCGGAGGATACGCAGTATTTT CASSLGYAEDTQYF TRBJ2-3 . TRBV7-8 .
TGCAGCGTTGGATGGCCTGAAGCTTTCTTT CSVGWPEAFF TRBJ1-1 . TRBV29-1 .